Below are 2 T cell receptor beta chains sequenced from a single sample in a study of control samples from healthy donors and cancer patients. Sequencing was performed with immunoSEQ multiplex PCR; in TCRdb, only in-frame clones are kept and a portion is missing. The profile shows approximately 130,000 clones, roughly 84% of them singletons. Input material: blood. Receptor source: a man aged 40-49 years in good health.

CDR3 residues: CASWGEGLLNQPQHF. DNA of the CDR3: TGTGCCAGCTGGGGGGAGGGGCTATTAAATCAGCCCCAGCATTTT. The J gene is TRBJ1-5, the V gene TRBV19; a weak D match, TRBD1 (5 bases). The V and J ends lost 9 bases and 4 bases respectively, with 19 bases between them. Germline V gene data show CDR1 as LNHDA and CDR2 as SQIVND (reference sequence). The CDR3 has 15 residues.

This clone was counted a few times. The rearrangement links TRBV7-3 to TRBJ2-1; 7 nucleotides line up with TRBD2. V shed 5 bases and J 8 bases; nucleotides not matched to a gene: 6. The CDR3 consists of 13 residues. The V gene's germline CDR1 is SGHTA and CDR2 FQGTGA. The CDR3 loop reads CASSVPGRDEQFF. The CDR3 nucleotides are TGTGCCAGCAGCGTCCCTGGGAGGGATGAGCAGTTCTTC.